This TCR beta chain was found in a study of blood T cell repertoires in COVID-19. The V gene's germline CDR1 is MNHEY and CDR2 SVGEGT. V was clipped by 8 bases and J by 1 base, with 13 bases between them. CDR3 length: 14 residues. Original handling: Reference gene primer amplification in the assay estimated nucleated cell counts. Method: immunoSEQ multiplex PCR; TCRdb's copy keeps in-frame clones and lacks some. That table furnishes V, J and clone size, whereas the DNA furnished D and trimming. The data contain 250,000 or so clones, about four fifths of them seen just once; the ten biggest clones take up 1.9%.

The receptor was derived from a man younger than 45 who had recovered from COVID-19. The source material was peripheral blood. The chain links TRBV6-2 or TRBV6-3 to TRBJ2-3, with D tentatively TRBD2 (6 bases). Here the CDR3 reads CASGSGEGTDTQYF. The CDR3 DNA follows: TGTGCCAGCGGTTCGGGAGAGGGCACAGATACGCAGTATTTT.